This T cell receptor (beta chain) was retrieved from a study of cytomegalovirus exposure and HLA in healthy donors. The germline CDR1 and CDR2 sequences are SEHNR and FQNEAQ (reference sequence). Trimming removed 3 bases from V and 4 bases from J; junction bases left unmatched: 4. The CDR3 is made up of 17 amino acids. This PCR relied on a set of 60 Vbeta primers and 13 Jbeta primers. Sequenced by immunoSEQ multiplex PCR; TCRdb stores in-frame clones only, minus some. The table shows some 190,000 clones, with 9.5% occurring only once. Whole-study results and caveats: The authors later found HLA-associated TCR beta chains more clonally expanded than equally common others. In vitro assays verified that three CMV-associated chains recognized CMV antigens specifically. Analyses of presence and absence presupposed an approximately uniform sequencing depth across donors.

The donors, nominally healthy at sampling, likely had unrecorded immune exposures. As for this clone: What it binds is not known.

The receptor was derived from a woman younger than 45 in good health and CMV-seropositive. V is TRBV7-9 and J is TRBJ2-2; 14 nucleotides match TRBD2. Sequencing used PBMCs. DNA of the CDR3: TGTGCCAGCAGCTTCGGGACTAGCGGGAGTTCCACCGGGGAGCTGTTTTTT. Its protein product is CASSFGTSGSSTGELFF.